This TCR beta chain comes out of a study of T cell repertoires in cytomegalovirus infection. Turning to the study itself: Public TCR beta signatures were indicative of both CMV infection and a matching HLA type.

Germline V gene data show CDR1 as DFQATT and CDR2 as SNEGSKA (reference sequence). The CDR3 totals 11 residues. TCRdb re-derived calls from the reads in MiXCR, one entry per CDR3 protein. The sample includes about 400,000 distinct CDR3 sequences, about a sixth of them seen just once. Material for sequencing was PBMCs. This chain uses TRBV20-1 with TRBJ2-3; perhaps TRBD2 as D (6 bases). The TCR was taken from a human donor in good health (CMV status not recorded). Some clones in this sample may be carry-over from other donors' samples. The CDR3 spells CGGSYTDTQYF. DNA of the CDR3: TGCGGGGGGTCATACACAGATACGCAGTATTTT.